Listed below are T cell receptor beta chains from one sample, sequenced in a study of OX40 agonist ivuxolimab in advanced cancers. Profiling relied on immunoSEQ multiplex PCR, and the TCRdb table lists in-frame clones only, not all of them. The sample gives about 29,000 clones, approximately 91% of which show up once; around 8.9% is in the top ten. The sequencing used CD4+ or CD8+ T cells sorted from blood, collected in a trial of the OX40 agonist ivuxolimab. Receptors originate from an adult with an advanced solid tumor such as melanoma, head and neck, liver or kidney cancer. CDR3s include the opening cysteine and the closing phenylalanine or tryptophan. D genes are given only for firm matches. Size is omitted from some rows. Given values are once, few, many or a class for expanded clones.

v_gene	j_gene	d_gene	abundance	CDR3aa	CDR3nt
TRBV7-9	TRBJ1-5	.	.	CASSPSGARDQPQHF	TGTGCCAGCAGCCCGTCAGGGGCGCGGGATCAGCCCCAGCATTTT
TRBV6-6	TRBJ2-7	TRBD1	.	CASSYQGANYEQYF	TGTGCCAGCAGTTATCAGGGGGCGAACTACGAGCAGTACTTC
TRBV4-1	TRBJ2-7	TRBD2	.	CASSPGLASSYEQYF	TGCGCCAGCAGCCCCGGACTAGCGAGCTCCTACGAGCAGTACTTC
TRBV29-1	TRBJ1-1	.	few	CSVEQGNTEAFF	TGCAGCGTGGAACAGGGGAACACTGAAGCTTTCTTT
TRBV29-1	TRBJ2-3	TRBD1	.	CSVEDTDRGVLNTQYF	TGCAGCGTTGAAGACACCGACAGGGGCGTATTAAATACGCAGTATTTT
TRBV7-3	TRBJ2-2	.	.	CASSQWNTGELFF	TGTGCCAGCAGCCAATGGAACACCGGGGAGCTGTTTTTT
TRBV12-1	TRBJ1-1	.	.	CASSFAPGDRESLGTEAFF	TGTGCCAGCAGCTTTGCGCCCGGAGACAGAGAAAGCTTAGGCACTGAAGCTTTCTTT
TRBV9	TRBJ2-7	.	.	CASSGDNYEQYF	TGTGCCAGCAGCGGAGACAACTACGAGCAGTACTTC
TRBV29-1	TRBJ1-1	TRBD1	once	CSARTGNTEAFF	TGCAGCGCCCGGACAGGGAACACTGAAGCTTTCTTT
TRBV11-2	TRBJ2-3	.	once	CASSHTMDFTDTQYF	TGTGCCAGCAGCCACACGATGGATTTCACAGATACGCAGTATTTT
TRBV5-5	TRBJ1-1	TRBD1	.	CASSVGTGGGLDTEAFF	TGTGCCAGCAGCGTAGGGACAGGGGGCGGGTTGGACACTGAAGCTTTCTTT
TRBV6-4	TRBJ2-3	.	.	CASSGRDPDTQYF	TGTGCCAGCAGTGGGCGGGATCCAGATACGCAGTATTTT
TRBV5-1	TRBJ2-7	.	few	CASSLVAPSYEQYF	TGCGCCAGCAGCTTGGTTGCACCCTCCTACGAGCAGTACTTC
TRBV4-1	TRBJ1-1	.	.	CASSLGGRNTEAFF	TGCGCCAGCAGCCTTGGCGGCAGGAACACTGAAGCTTTCTTT
TRBV19	TRBJ2-4	.	.	CASSFPFAYAKNIQYF	TGTGCCAGTAGTTTTCCGTTCGCCTACGCCAAAAACATTCAGTACTTC
TRBV12-5	TRBJ2-7	.	.	CASWGPASYEQYF	TGTGCTAGTTGGGGCCCGGCCTCCTACGAGCAGTACTTC
TRBV7-2	TRBJ2-7	.	.	CASSLNPLYEQYF	TGTGCCAGCAGCTTAAATCCCCTCTACGAGCAGTACTTC
TRBV15	TRBJ2-3	.	.	CATSRDTGGATDTQYF	TGTGCCACCAGCAGAGATACGGGCGGGGCCACAGATACGCAGTATTTT
TRBV6-1	TRBJ1-1	.	.	CATLDGNTEAFF	TGTGCCACCTTAGACGGGAACACTGAAGCTTTCTTT
TRBV7-4	TRBJ2-1	.	.	CASSGGSYNEQFF	TGTGCCAGCAGCGGCGGGTCCTACAATGAGCAGTTCTTC
TRBV5-5	TRBJ1-6	.	.	CASSLTQLGTYNSPLHF	TGTGCCAGCAGCTTGACTCAGTTGGGGACCTATAATTCACCCCTCCACTTT
TRBV19	TRBJ1-1	.	.	CASSEYLERTAMMNTEAFF	TGTGCCAGTAGTGAATACCTCGAACGGACAGCTATGATGAACACTGAAGCTTTCTTT